The sequence of this T cell receptor beta chain was determined in a study of metastatic and nonmetastatic thyroid tumors. Many counts were recorded for this clone. At one end the junction does not follow the germline gene, possibly because of a read error. The CDR3 is 15 residues long. Germline loops: CDR1 SSHAT, CDR2 FNYEAQ (reference sequence). Ahead of thyroid surgery, no patient had received treatment of any kind. TCRdb re-analyzed the PCR reads using MiXCR. The table includes about 15,000 clones, roughly 29% detected once. This chain uses TRBV7-7 with TRBJ2-5; D tentatively fits TRBD1 or TRBD2 (6 bases each). The source of this sequence is a male donor with papillary thyroid cancer or a benign thyroid nodule (not recorded which). Some clones in this sample may be carry-over from other donors' samples. The sequenced sample was tumor tissue. CDR3 DNA: TGTGCTAGCAGCAGGGACCCGGGGGCAGGAGAGACCCAGTACTTC. Encoded protein: CASSRDPGAGETQYF.